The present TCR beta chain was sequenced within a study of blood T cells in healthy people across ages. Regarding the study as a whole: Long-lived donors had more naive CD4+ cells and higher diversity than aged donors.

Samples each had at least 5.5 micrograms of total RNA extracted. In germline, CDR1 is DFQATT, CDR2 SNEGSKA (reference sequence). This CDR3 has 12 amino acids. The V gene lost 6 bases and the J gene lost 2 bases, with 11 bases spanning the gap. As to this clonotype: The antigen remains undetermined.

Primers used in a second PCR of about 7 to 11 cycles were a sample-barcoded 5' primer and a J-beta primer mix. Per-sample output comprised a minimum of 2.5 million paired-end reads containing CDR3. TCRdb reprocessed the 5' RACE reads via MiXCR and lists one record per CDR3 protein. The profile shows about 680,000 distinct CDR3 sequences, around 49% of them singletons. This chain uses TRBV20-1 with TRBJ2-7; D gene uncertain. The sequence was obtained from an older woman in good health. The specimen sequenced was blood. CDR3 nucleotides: TGCAGTGCCTCGGACCTGGCCTACGAGCAGTACTTC. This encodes CSASDLAYEQYF.